The T cell receptor beta chain under discussion was sequenced for a study of HIV-infected patients and healthy controls. The V gene lost 6 bases and the J gene lost 10 bases, with 18 bases spanning the gap. The CDR3 is 12 residues long. The V gene's germline CDR1 is DFQATT and CDR2 SNEGSKA (reference sequence). TCRdb redid the calling of the 5' RACE reads with MiXCR, one entry per CDR3 protein. The table has around 18,000 distinct CDR3 sequences, 16% seen once. Ten or more counts support this clonotype. The chain joins TRBV20-1 to TRBJ2-5; D might be TRBD1 (5 bases). The TCR was taken from a human donor in good health. The sequenced material came from CD8+ T cells from blood. CDR3 DNA: TGCAGTGCCTCTGAGACAGACGGCGTCCAGTACTTC. Amino acids: CSASETDGVQYF.